This TCR beta chain was sequenced during a study of T cells in Graves' hyperthyroidism and ophthalmopathy. The study's findings and limits: Most expanded thyroid clonotypes above 0.001 recurred in blood.

For the diagnoses, clinical symptoms, serum thyroxine and TRAb, thyroid ultrasound and orbital computed tomography were used. This clonotype was found many times. Its matching antigen is unknown. The V segment lost 3 bases and the J segment 1 base; nucleotides outside the gene matches: 3. The CDR3 covers 15 residues. The germline gives CDR1 SGDLS, CDR2 YYNGEE. Amplification yielded TCR beta CDR3 regions, with RNA transcripts as the source. The primer set for the first-round RT-PCR of the TCR CDR3 was HTBI. MiXCR was run by TCRdb on the multiplex PCR reads, yielding one entry per CDR3 protein. The table has fewer than 350,000 distinct CDR3 sequences, roughly 14% seen once.

The rearrangement uses TRBV9 and TRBJ2-5, with TRBD2 matching over 10 bases. The source material was blood. The sequence was collected from a woman aged 25 to 39 with Graves' hyperthyroidism that later progressed to Graves' ophthalmopathy. As DNA, the CDR3 is TGTGCCAGCAGCGACTGGACTAGCGGCCAAGAGACCCAGTACTTC. Its translation: CASSDWTSGQETQYF.